This T cell receptor beta chain was profiled in a study of blood T cells in healthy people across ages. Primers used in a second PCR of about 6 to 11 cycles were a sample-barcoded 5' primer and a J-beta primer mix. TCRdb called the 5' RACE reads again in MiXCR, with one record for every CDR3 protein. Found here are about 780,000 distinct CDR3 sequences, 20% to 30% of them singletons; the top ten hold around 2.9%. The CDR3 spans 14 residues. Germline-derived CDR1 and CDR2 are MDHEN and SYDVKM. V lost 10 bases to trimming and J lost 5 bases; unmatched junction nucleotides: 11. The same sample was also used in a study of T cells of mothers and their children.

V gene TRBV28 combines with J gene TRBJ2-7, with TRBD1 identical over 10 bases. Material for sequencing was blood. This sequence originates from a boy aged 10-17 years in good health. The CDR3 bases are TGTGCCACGAGTCAGGGACAGGGGATTCACGAGCAGTACTTC. It codes for CATSQGQGIHEQYF.